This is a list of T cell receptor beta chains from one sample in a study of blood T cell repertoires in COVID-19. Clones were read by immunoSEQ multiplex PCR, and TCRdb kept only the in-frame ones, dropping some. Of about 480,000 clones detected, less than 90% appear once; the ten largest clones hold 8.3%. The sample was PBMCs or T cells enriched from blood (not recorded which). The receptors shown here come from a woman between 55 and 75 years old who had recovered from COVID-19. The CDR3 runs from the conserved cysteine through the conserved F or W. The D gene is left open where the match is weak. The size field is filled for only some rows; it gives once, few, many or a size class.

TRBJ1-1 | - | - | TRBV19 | TGTGCCAGTAGTATTCTTCTGGCCACTGAAGCTTTCTTT | CASSILLATEAFF
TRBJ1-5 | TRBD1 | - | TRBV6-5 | TGTGCCAGCAGTTACGGTATCGGGACAGGGTCGCCCCAGCATTTT | CASSYGIGTGSPQHF
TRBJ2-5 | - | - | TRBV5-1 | TGCGCCAGCAGCTTGCAGGGTGTGGAGACCCAGTACTTC | CASSLQGVETQYF
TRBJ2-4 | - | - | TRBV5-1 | TGCGCCAGCAGCCATACAACCGGGGACAAGAAAAACATTCAGTACTTC | CASSHTTGDKKNIQYF
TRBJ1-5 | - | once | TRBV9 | TGTGCCAGCAGCCCCCCAGGCGGCCTCCAGGGGCCCCAGCATTTT | CASSPPGGLQGPQHF
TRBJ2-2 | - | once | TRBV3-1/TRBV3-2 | TGTGCCAGCAGCCAAGTCTTTGGAGCCGGGGAGCTGTTTTTT | CASSQVFGAGELFF
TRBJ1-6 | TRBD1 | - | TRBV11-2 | TGTGCCAGCAGCCTCGTAGGGACAGGGTATAATTCACCCCTCCACTTT | CASSLVGTGYNSPLHF
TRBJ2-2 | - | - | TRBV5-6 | TGTGCCAGCAGCCGTCAGATGGAGGTCCGGCAATCTGAGCTGTTTTTT | CASSRQMEVRQSELFF
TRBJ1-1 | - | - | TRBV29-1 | TGCAGCGTCTCCCCTCTCGGAGGAATGAACACTGAAGCTTTCTTT | CSVSPLGGMNTEAFF
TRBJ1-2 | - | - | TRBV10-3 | TGTGCCATCAGTGGGACTCCAGCTAACTATGGCTACACCTTC | CAISGTPANYGYTF
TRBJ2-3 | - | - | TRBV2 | TGTGCCAGCAGTGAATCGGGAACCGGCACAGATACGCAGTATTTT | CASSESGTGTDTQYF
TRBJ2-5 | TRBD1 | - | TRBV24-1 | TGTGCCACCAGTGAGGGACAGGGGAGTAGGGAGACCCAGTACTTC | CATSEGQGSRETQYF
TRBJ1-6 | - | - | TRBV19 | TGTGCCAGTAGTTTCCTGACGGAGAAGAATTCACCCCTCCACTTT | CASSFLTEKNSPLHF
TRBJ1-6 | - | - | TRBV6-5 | TGTGCAGATAGACAGAAAGGGGGTAATTCACCCCTCCACTTT | CADRQKGGNSPLHF
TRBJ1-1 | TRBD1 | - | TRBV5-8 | TGTGCCAGCAGCGGGGACAGGGTGAACACTGAAGCTTTCTTT | CASSGDRVNTEAFF
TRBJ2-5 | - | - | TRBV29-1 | TGCAGCGGCCGGGAGTACCAAGAGACCCAGTACTTC | CSGREYQETQYF
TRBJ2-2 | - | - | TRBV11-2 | TGTGCCAGCAGCTTAGATCGGGCCGGGGAGCTGTTTTTT | CASSLDRAGELFF
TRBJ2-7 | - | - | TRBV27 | TGTGCCAGCAGGCCGATACAGGGCCCCCACGAGCAGTACTTC | CASRPIQGPHEQYF
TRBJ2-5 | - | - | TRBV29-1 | TGCAGCGTTGAAAAAGGGGGAAAGACCCAGTACTTC | CSVEKGGKTQYF
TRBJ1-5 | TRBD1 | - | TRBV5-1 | TGCGCCAGCAGCTTGGCAGGGACAGGGGACAATCAGCCCCAGCATTTT | CASSLAGTGDNQPQHF
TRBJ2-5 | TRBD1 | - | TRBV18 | TGTGCCAGCTCATGGGACAGGGGAGAGACCCAGTACTTC | CASSWDRGETQYF
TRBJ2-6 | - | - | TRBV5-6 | TGTGCCAGCAGCCCGTACACAGGGAGAGCTGGGGCCAACGTCCTGACTTTC | CASSPYTGRAGANVLTF
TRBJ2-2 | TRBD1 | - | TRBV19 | TGTGCCAGTAGTATTTCGGGACAGGGGTGGGCCGGGGAGCTGTTTTTT | CASSISGQGWAGELFF
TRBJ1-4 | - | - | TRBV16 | TGTGCCAGCAGCCAAGGCAGGGATGAAAAACTGTTTTTT | CASSQGRDEKLFF
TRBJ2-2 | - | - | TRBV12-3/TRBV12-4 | TGTGCCAGCAGTTTGGGGGGACCCGGGGAGCTGTTTTTT | CASSLGGPGELFF
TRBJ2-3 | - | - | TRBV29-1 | TGCAGCGTTGAAGATCTGGAGGACAGCAGCACAGATACGCAGTATTTT | CSVEDLEDSSTDTQYF
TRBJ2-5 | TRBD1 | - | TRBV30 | TGTGCCTGGTGCCGGGGACAGGACCACCAAGAGACCCAGTACTTC | CAWCRGQDHQETQYF
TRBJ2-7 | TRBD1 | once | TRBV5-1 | TGCGCCAGCAGCTGGGGACAGGGTAACGAGCAGTACTTC | CASSWGQGNEQYF
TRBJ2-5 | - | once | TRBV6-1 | TGTGCCAGCAGTGAAGTACTGGTAAAGGGGTCGTCGTACCAAGAGACCCAGTACTTC | CASSEVLVKGSSYQETQYF
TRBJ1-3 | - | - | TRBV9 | TGTGCCAGCAGCGAATTAGGGGTAGACAACACCATATATTTT | CASSELGVDNTIYF
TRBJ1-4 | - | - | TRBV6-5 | TGTGCCAGCACTACCCTACAGGGTGCTAATGAAAAACTGTTTTTT | CASTTLQGANEKLFF
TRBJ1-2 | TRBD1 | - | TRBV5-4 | TGTGCCAGCAGCGAACCGGGACAGGGTACATATGGCTACACCTTC | CASSEPGQGTYGYTF
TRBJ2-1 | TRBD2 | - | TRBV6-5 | TGTGCCAGCAGTCGCCTGAGCGGGGGGGCTGGAGAGCAGTTCTTC | CASSRLSGGAGEQFF
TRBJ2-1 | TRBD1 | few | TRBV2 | TGTGCCAGCATTCGGGACAGGCCAACTTTTACCTCCTACAATGAGCAGTTCTTC | CASIRDRPTFTSYNEQFF
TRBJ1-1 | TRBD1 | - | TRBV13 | TGTGCCAGCAGCTTAGTGAGACAGGGGGGAATCAACACTGAAGCTTTCTTT | CASSLVRQGGINTEAFF
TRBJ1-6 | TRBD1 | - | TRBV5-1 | TGCGCCAGCAGCCCCGGACAGGCGAGCTCCTATAATTCACCCCTCCACTTT | CASSPGQASSYNSPLHF
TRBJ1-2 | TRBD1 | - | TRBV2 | TGTGCCAGCAGTGAAAGGGACAGGGGCTACACCTTC | CASSERDRGYTF
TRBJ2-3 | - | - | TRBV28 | TGTGCCAGCAGTTCCCCCCACGAGGGCGATACGCAGTATTTT | CASSSPHEGDTQYF
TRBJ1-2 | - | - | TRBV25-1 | TGTGCCAGCAGTGTAGGGGATCTCGATGGCTACACCTTC | CASSVGDLDGYTF
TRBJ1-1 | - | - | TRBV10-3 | TGTGCCATCAGTGAAGGCGGGGACACTGAAGCTTTCTTT | CAISEGGDTEAFF